This TCR beta chain was found in a study of T cell repertoires in cytomegalovirus infection. The study's findings and limits: In two of eight donors, the top clonotype was HLA-C-restricted CMV-specific. The cumulative frequency of public TCR beta families distinguished individuals who carried CMV together with the relevant HLA.

As to this clonotype: Its antigen is as yet unknown.

This CDR3 comprises 13 residues. V gave up 4 bases and J gave up 7 bases, with 14 bases separating them. The germline V gene has CDR1 LNHDA and CDR2 SQIVND (reference sequence). TCRdb analysed the reads with MiXCR anew, one entry per CDR3 protein. The sample has 500,000 or so distinct CDR3 sequences, approximately 15% seen once; the top ten hold roughly 25%. The TCR was taken from a human donor in good health (CMV status not recorded). Some clones in this sample may be carry-over from other donors' samples. The rearrangement links TRBV19 to TRBJ2-7; D may be TRBD2 (6 bases). Sequenced: CD8+ T cells from PBMCs. This CDR3 is CASSTRDSWEQYF. For the CDR3, the DNA is TGTGCCAGTAGTACCCGGGACTCCTGGGAGCAGTACTTC.